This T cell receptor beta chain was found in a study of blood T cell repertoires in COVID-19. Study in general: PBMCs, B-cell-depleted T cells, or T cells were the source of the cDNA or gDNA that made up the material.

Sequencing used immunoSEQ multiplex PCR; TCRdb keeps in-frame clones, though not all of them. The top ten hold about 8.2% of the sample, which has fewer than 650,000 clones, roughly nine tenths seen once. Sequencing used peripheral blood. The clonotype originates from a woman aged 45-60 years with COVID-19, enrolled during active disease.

The CDR3 DNA reads TGTGCCAGCAGGTCGGCGGGGCGTTACACAGATACGCAGTATTTT. Amino acids: CASRSAGRYTDTQYF. The rearrangement links TRBV3-1 (or the pseudogene TRBV3-2) to TRBJ2-3; D perhaps matches TRBD2 (6 bases). Germline values: CDR1 LGHDT, CDR2 YNNKEL (reference sequence). This CDR3 has 15 residues. Trimming stripped 6 bases from V and 2 bases from J, with 15 bases between.